The clone carrying this TCR beta chain was recorded at least ten times. The sample originates from a study of read filtering for tumor transcriptome and immune sequencing. V was pared by 7 bases and J by 2 bases, with 15 bases between. Germline values: CDR1 MNHEY, CDR2 SMNVEV (reference sequence). This CDR3 is 15 amino acids long. From 300 to 400 ng of RNA, a library with molecular barcoded alpha/delta and beta/gamma adaptors was made. MiXCR was run by TCRdb on the reads, yielding one entry per CDR3 protein. Among some 80,000 distinct CDR3 sequences, about 12% were seen once, and the ten largest hold more than 13%.

The sample comprised a population of CD138-negative cells sorted from bone marrow. The chain is built from TRBV27 and TRBJ2-1, with D perhaps TRBD1 (7 bases). This clonotype was obtained from a donor aged 40 or over with multiple myeloma. The chain's CDR3 is CASNDQGGPYNEQFF. The CDR3 DNA sequence: TGTGCCAGCAACGACCAGGGGGGACCCTACAATGAGCAGTTCTTC.